Listed below are T cell receptor beta chains from one sample, sequenced in a study of blood T cell repertoires in COVID-19. The method was immunoSEQ multiplex PCR; TCRdb's version includes in-frame clones alone and lacks a portion of them. The sample shows 330,000 or so clones, 87% of them seen only once. The source material was peripheral blood. The source of these receptors is a man aged 25 to 40 with COVID-19, enrolled during active disease. The CDR3 runs from the conserved cysteine through the conserved F or W. The D gene is left open where the match is weak. Expanded clones get a size class; other rows say once, few or many, or leave the size out.

D	size	V	length	J	CDR3	DNA
TRBD2	.	TRBV28	18	TRBJ2-3	CASSSSGSGSPYTDTQYF	TGTGCCAGCAGTTCTAGCGGGAGCGGGTCTCCGTACACAGATACGCAGTATTTT
TRBD2	.	TRBV9	17	TRBJ2-2	CASSPRTSGFESGELFF	TGTGCCAGCAGCCCTCGGACTAGCGGGTTTGAGTCCGGGGAGCTGTTTTTT
.	.	TRBV7-9	13	TRBJ2-5	CASSPTGVETQYF	TGTGCCAGCAGCCCGACAGGAGTAGAGACCCAGTACTTC
TRBD1	.	TRBV7-2	18	TRBJ1-5	CASSLVRDSRDSNQPQHF	TGTGCCAGCAGCTTAGTCCGGGACAGTCGGGATAGTAATCAGCCCCAGCATTTT
TRBD2	.	TRBV6-6	16	TRBJ2-7	CASSAQLRTSGGMEYF	TGTGCCAGCAGCGCCCAATTGCGGACTAGCGGGGGGATGGAGTACTTC
.	.	TRBV14	16	TRBJ1-2	CASSQTPRTDLSGYTF	TGTGCCAGCAGCCAAACCCCCCGGACGGACTTATCTGGCTACACCTTC
TRBD2	.	TRBV29-1	15	TRBJ2-5	CSVARGTSTQETQYF	TGCAGCGTCGCACGGGGGACTAGCACTCAAGAGACCCAGTACTTC
TRBD1	.	TRBV6-5	15	TRBJ2-7	CASSYSEGQGCEQYF	TGTGCCAGCAGTTACTCGGAGGGACAGGGGTGTGAGCAGTACTTC
.	.	TRBV27	16	TRBJ2-5	CASRISSVAIQETQYF	TGTGCCAGCAGGATTTCTAGCGTAGCCATCCAAGAGACCCAGTACTTC
TRBD1	.	TRBV11-1	14	TRBJ1-2	CASSLGGGGHGYTF	TGTGCCAGCAGCTTAGGTGGAGGGGGCCATGGCTACACCTTC
TRBD1	.	TRBV3-1/TRBV3-2	14	TRBJ2-3	CASSPWTGSDTQYF	TGTGCCAGCAGCCCCTGGACAGGGTCAGATACGCAGTATTTT
TRBD1	.	TRBV28	17	TRBJ1-5	CASRPTGTGGNNQPQHF	TGTGCCAGCAGACCGACCGGGACAGGAGGGAACAATCAGCCCCAGCATTTT
.	.	TRBV6-2/TRBV6-3	13	TRBJ2-3	CASIPSSGSVQYF	TGTGCCAGCATCCCTTCCTCGGGGAGTGTGCAGTATTTT
TRBD1	.	TRBV5-1	15	TRBJ1-3	CASSSEDRGRNTIYF	TGCGCCAGCAGCTCAGAGGACAGGGGTAGAAACACCATATATTTT
.	.	TRBV4-2	14	TRBJ2-7	CASSQEVSYYEQYF	TGTGCCAGCAGCCAAGAAGTTTCCTACTACGAGCAGTACTTC
TRBD2	.	TRBV7-8	16	TRBJ2-1	CASSISAAGGGDEQFF	TGTGCCAGCAGCATTAGCGCAGCGGGAGGAGGCGATGAGCAGTTCTTC
.	.	TRBV19	12	TRBJ1-5	CASSNGLQPQHF	TGTGCCAGTAGTAACGGTTTGCAGCCCCAGCATTTT
TRBD1	.	TRBV27	15	TRBJ1-1	CASSSGQVLNTEAFF	TGTGCCAGCAGCTCGGGACAGGTATTGAACACTGAAGCTTTCTTT
.	.	TRBV7-2	14	TRBJ1-4	CASSGRPLNEKLFF	TGTGCCAGCAGCGGCAGGCCGCTGAATGAAAAACTGTTTTTT
TRBD2	.	TRBV6-5	15	TRBJ2-7	CASSYGLAGGYEQYF	TGTGCCAGCAGTTACGGGCTAGCGGGAGGCTACGAGCAGTACTTC
TRBD2	.	TRBV20-1	15	TRBJ2-3	CSASGGGAAVDTQYF	TGCAGTGCTAGTGGCGGGGGGGCCGCGGTAGATACGCAGTATTTT
.	.	TRBV2	15	TRBJ1-5	CASSDLTGIHQPQHF	TGTGCCAGCAGTGACCTCACAGGGATTCATCAGCCCCAGCATTTT
.	.	TRBV18	15	TRBJ2-7	CASSPPGGNGHEQYF	TGTGCCAGCTCACCACCGGGAGGTAACGGTCACGAGCAGTACTTC
.	once	TRBV16	14	TRBJ2-7	CASSQWDQGYEQYF	TGTGCCAGCAGCCAATGGGATCAGGGCTACGAGCAGTACTTC
.	.	TRBV18	14	TRBJ2-5	CASSPLQIQETQYF	TGTGCCAGCTCACCGCTACAGATCCAAGAGACCCAGTACTTC